The present T cell receptor beta chain was sequenced within a study of blood T cells in healthy people across ages. Study information: Capture by template switching was about one barcoded beta molecule per two T cells. Study-level findings and limits: Older age coincided with a roughly linear decline in TCR beta diversity per million T cells. A greater number of naive CD4+ cells and higher diversity distinguished long-lived donors from aged donors.

Trimming pared 0 bases from V and 0 bases from J, leaving 11 bases between. The CDR3 sequence is 16 residues long. Germline V gene sequence: CDR1 ENHRY, CDR2 SYGVKD. A remark on this clonotype: Its antigen remains unidentified.

Then a second PCR, running roughly 7 to 11 cycles, was carried out with a sample-barcoded 5' primer and a J-beta primer mix. TCRdb re-called the 5' RACE reads with MiXCR, one entry per CDR3 protein. The repertoire holds over a million distinct CDR3 sequences, with around 59% as singletons. The receptor comes from a man between 18 and 29 years old in good health. V is TRBV10-3 and J is TRBJ1-1, with D possibly being TRBD1 (5 bases). Sequencing input: blood. The DNA for the CDR3 is TGTGCCATCAGTGAGTCTTTAGGGACCATGAACACTGAAGCTTTCTTT. Translating gives CAISESLGTMNTEAFF.